A selection of T cell receptor beta chains follows, all from one sample in a study of graft-versus-host responses after intestinal transplantation. Clones were sequenced by immunoSEQ multiplex PCR, and TCRdb holds only the in-frame ones, with some missing. The data contain tens of thousands of clones, roughly 92% of them singletons. For these receptors, no antigen is known. Specimen: unstimulated CD4+ T cells sorted from spleen or lymph node cells, collected before intestinal transplant. These receptors originate from a human donor who received an intestinal transplant. The conserved cysteine and the conserved F or W are not part of the CDR3 here.

v_call	cdr3_aa
TRBV5-1	ASSSGGLAGTYEQY
TRBV10-3	AISLAGATDTQY
TRBV19	ASMISLSGNTIY
TRBV11-3	ASSLFTPGRVYEQY
TRBV19	ASSLTVNGEKLF
TRBV7-7	ASSLVTQFLSYEQY
TRBV29-1	SVVDYSYEQY
TRBV5-1	ASSLIGRAVTEAF
TRBV5-4	ASSLAGTQETQY
TRBV5-6	ASSFDTGTAQETQY
TRBV10-3	AISVGSGSNEQY
TRBV5-8	ASSLGQASGQPQH
TRBV15	ATSRDLWETQY
TRBV18	ASSGLTGGSYEQY
TRBV7-9	ASKPTGVNTEAF
TRBV5-1	ASSHRDGGSDTQY
TRBV19	ASGQGNSNQPQH
TRBV5-1	ASSAGWGDSQETQY
TRBV7-3	ASSIGAPGNNEQF
TRBV30	AWSSQGFYYEQY
TRBV19	ASSILPGTGSEQY
TRBV11-2	ASRKGQGLYEQY
TRBV19	ASRQVGYNEQF
TRBV6-5	ASSPGLNSPLH
TRBV27	ASSLLTGMNTEAF
TRBV27	ASSMGLRGETQY
TRBV27	ASRLGASGRAPEQY
TRBV27	ASSPRTGNNGYEQY
TRBV5-1	ASSPSTGVVAEAF
TRBV5-1	ASSLGATYNEQF
TRBV5-1	ASSLVRPLTDTQY
TRBV6-5	ASSWTGFRYEQY
TRBV5-4	ASSSPASGQLTDTQY
TRBV27	ASSSTGTWAGPQH
TRBV21-1	ASSKEGGGPSYEQY
TRBV25-1	ASRSTLVDKYEQY
TRBV6-1	ASRVDRGSYEQY
TRBV27	ASSPPRPYEQY
TRBV10-1	ASIGMELF
TRBV5-6	ASSLRWGTEETQY
TRBV2	ASSGDLAGGGDTQY
TRBV5-1	ASSLRDRQYNEQF
TRBV5-1	ASSLVGLAFDNEQF
TRBV19	ASSQGRGNTGELF
TRBV27	ASSFVPTTGELF
TRBV18	ASSQRTSGSLNEQY
TRBV5-5	ASSWGTGNFGYT